These 2 T cell receptor beta chains were all obtained from the same sample, sequenced in a study of beta chain features in type 1 diabetes. Points from the study as a whole: A moderate, significant TCRB CDR3 shortening appeared in type 1 diabetes across four CD4+ subsets.

Expressed TCRB transcripts were sequenced, since all the RNA that had been isolated was reverse transcribed. The table came from immunoSEQ multiplex PCR; TCRdb's copy has only in-frame clones and leaves some out. The repertoire includes 23,000 or so clones, around 63% of them detected once, and 4.2% sits in the top ten. These receptors' targets are unknown. The sample taken for sequencing was Tregs from blood. Every receptor here comes from a man younger than 30 with type 1 diabetes.

The chain's CDR3 is CAWRTGLARSRLYNEQFF. CDR3 nucleotide sequence: TGTGCCTGGAGGACGGGACTAGCGAGATCGCGGCTTTACAATGAGCAGTTCTTC. The rearrangement links TRBV30 to TRBJ2-1; 10 bases map to TRBD2. Germline loops: CDR1 GTSNPN, CDR2 SVGIG (reference sequence). This CDR3 is built from 18 residues. After removal of 3 bases from V and 4 bases from J, the junction contained 15 bases not matched to a gene. Filled out from reference TRBV30 and TRBJ2-1, the complete variable domain reads SQTIHQWPATLVQPVGSPLSLECTVEGTSNPNLYWYRQAAGRGLQLLFYSVGIGQISSEVPQNLSASRPQDRQFILSSKKLLLSDSGFYLCAWRTGLARSRLYNEQFFGPGTRLTVL.

This clone was seen a handful of times. J is TRBJ2-2 and V is TRBV6-6; D not resolved. Trimming stripped 2 bases from V and 7 bases from J, with 8 bases between. The CDR3 contains 13 residues. Germline CDR1 reads MNHNY; CDR2 reads SVGAGI (reference sequence). CDR3 sequence (DNA): TGTGCCAGCAGTTACAGGCGGATCGGGGAGCTGTTTTTT. This encodes CASSYRRIGELFF.